This TCR beta chain was sequenced for a study of blood T cell repertoires in COVID-19 (dated by TCRdb to 2020 to 2021). With regard to the full study: Samples covering the acute and convalescent phases of COVID-19 were provided by collaborators in the United States, Italy and Spain. The material from the prospective study consisted of cDNA or gDNA derived from T cells, B-cell-depleted T cells, or PBMCs. The dataset comprised deeply sampled blood TCRbeta repertoires from subjects exposed to, actively infected with, or recovered from COVID-19. The repertoires were made available in a free public database intended to serve as a resource for research on the immune response to SARS-CoV-2. The samples were drawn from two sources: the first 160 participants of the ongoing ImmuneRACE study, and 1,000 to 1,500 subjects contributed by 6 global collaborators. Nearly every sample came with metadata listing a de-identified subject ID, COVID-19 status, age in years and sex. Where available, HLA class I and class II types were obtained from metadata supplied by the sample provider rather than from assay-based typing. Broad study findings and their caveats: How much clinical and demographic metadata was included differed by source and by participant, and the metadata was provided uncurated.

The collaborating institutions used their own protocols to collect whole blood in K2EDTA tubes. For TCRbeta analysis, collaborators shipped samples as frozen whole blood, isolated PBMCs, or DNA extracted from either of those sample types. The germline V gene encodes CDR1 SGHKS and CDR2 YYEKEE (reference sequence). The germline V end is reduced by 4 bases and the J end by 10 bases; junction bases left unmatched: 13. The CDR3, cysteine through phenylalanine, is 16 amino acids long. The read is trimmed to its CDR3 DNA, 48 bases read in frame from base 1. In the case of this clone: It has no known antigen specificity. The input lacks base qualities; no much larger clone sits a single base away.

TCRbeta CDR3 regions were amplified from genomic DNA using the immunoSEQ Assay, a bias-controlled multiplex PCR. The published analysis was carried out like this. The number of nucleated cells in each sample was estimated from the amplification of reference gene primers within the assay. To quantify the absolute abundance of each unique TCRbeta CDR3 rearrangement, sequence reads were collapsed and filtered. Productive Simpson clonality was computed per sample as the square root of Simpson's diversity index over productive rearrangements. Here the immuneACCESS table is served through TCRdb, limited to in-frame sequences with V and J called. Missing clones are a known gap in these copies; in checked studies unresolved V genes cover under half, and the rest lacks a known reason. That table furnishes V, J and clone size, whereas the DNA furnished D and trimming. The sample includes 120,000 to 150,000 clones, with around 80% observed a single time. Together, the top ten hold over 10% of the sample.

Sequences were obtained from peripheral blood. The chain is encoded by TRBV5-5 joined to TRBJ1-6, and TRBD1 matches 8 of the central bases. This receptor was obtained from a man in his sixties with active or convalescent COVID-19. DNA sequence: TGTGCCAGCAGCCCTCGACAGGGGCATTTGCAATCACCCCTCCACTTT. Translated, it reads CASSPRQGHLQSPLHF.